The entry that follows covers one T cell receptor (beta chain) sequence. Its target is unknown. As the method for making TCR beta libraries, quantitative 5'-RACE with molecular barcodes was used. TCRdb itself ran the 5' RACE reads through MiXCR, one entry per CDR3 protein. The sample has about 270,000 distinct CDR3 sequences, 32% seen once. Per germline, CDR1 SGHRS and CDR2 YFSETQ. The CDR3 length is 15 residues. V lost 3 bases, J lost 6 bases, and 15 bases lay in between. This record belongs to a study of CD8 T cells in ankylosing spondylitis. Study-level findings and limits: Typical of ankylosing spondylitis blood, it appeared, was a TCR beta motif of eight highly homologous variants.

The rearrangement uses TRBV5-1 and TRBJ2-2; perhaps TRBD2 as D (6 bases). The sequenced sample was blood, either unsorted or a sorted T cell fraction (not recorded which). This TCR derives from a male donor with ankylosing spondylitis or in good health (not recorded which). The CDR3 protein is CASSWRGPTPGELFF. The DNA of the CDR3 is TGCGCCAGCAGCTGGAGGGGCCCAACTCCCGGGGAGCTGTTTTTT.